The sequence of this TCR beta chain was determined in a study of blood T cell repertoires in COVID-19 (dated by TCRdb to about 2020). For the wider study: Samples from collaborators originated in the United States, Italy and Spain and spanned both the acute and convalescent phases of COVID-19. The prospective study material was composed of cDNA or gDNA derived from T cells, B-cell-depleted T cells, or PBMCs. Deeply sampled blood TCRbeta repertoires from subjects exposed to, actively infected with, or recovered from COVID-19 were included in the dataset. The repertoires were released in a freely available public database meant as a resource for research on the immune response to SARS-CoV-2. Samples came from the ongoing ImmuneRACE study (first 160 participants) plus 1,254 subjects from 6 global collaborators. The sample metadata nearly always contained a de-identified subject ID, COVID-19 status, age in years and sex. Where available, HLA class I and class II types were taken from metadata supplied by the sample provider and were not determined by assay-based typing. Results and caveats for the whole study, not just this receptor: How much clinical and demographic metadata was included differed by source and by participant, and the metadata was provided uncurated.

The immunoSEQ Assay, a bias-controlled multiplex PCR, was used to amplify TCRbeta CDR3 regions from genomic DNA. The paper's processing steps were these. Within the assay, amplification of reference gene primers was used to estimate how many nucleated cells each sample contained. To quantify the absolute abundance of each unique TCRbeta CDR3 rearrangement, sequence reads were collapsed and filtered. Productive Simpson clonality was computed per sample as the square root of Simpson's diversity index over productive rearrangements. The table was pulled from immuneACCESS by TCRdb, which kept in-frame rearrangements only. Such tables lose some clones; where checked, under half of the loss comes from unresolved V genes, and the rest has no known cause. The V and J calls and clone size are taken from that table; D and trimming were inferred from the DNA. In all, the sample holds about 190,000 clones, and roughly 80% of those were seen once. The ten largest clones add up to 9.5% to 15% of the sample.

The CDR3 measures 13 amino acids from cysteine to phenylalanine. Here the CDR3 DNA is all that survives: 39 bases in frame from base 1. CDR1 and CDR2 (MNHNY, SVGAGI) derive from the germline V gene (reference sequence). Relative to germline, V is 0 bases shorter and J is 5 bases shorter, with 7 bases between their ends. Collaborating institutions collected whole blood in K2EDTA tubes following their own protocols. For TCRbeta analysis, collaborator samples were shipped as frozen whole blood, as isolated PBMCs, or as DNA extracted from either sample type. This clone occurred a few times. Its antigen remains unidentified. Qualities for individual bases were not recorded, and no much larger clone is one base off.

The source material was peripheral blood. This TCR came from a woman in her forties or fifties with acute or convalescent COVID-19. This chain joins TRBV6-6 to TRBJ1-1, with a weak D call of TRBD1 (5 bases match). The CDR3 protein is CASSYSRQTEAFF. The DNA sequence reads TGTGCCAGCAGTTACTCCCGACAGACTGAAGCTTTCTTT.